This T cell receptor (beta chain) is drawn from a study of T cells expressing NK-cell markers. TCRdb reprocessed the 5' RACE reads and stores each CDR3 protein as one record, lacking DNA. Its listing shows about 260,000 distinct CDR3 sequences. The CDR3 loop spans 12 amino acids. CDR1 and CDR2 from the germline V gene are KGHSH and LQKENI. The source material was blood T cells: a sorted CD56 or NKG2C T cell subset, CD4+ or CD8+ T cells, or bulk PBMC T cells (not recorded which). This rearrangement joins TRBV18 to TRBJ2-1. This TCR was recovered from a woman aged 18-70 years in good health. CDR3 amino acids: CASSVLYNEQFF.